This T cell receptor (beta chain) was observed in a study of cytomegalovirus exposure and HLA in healthy donors. Study-wide findings and caveats: For most TCR sequences rarity was the rule, although some public TCRs occurred in many donors.

Trimming removed 0 bases from V and 2 bases from J, with 11 bases in between. Germline assignment: CDR1 SGDLS and CDR2 YYNGEE. The CDR3 totals 16 residues. The donors, nominally healthy at sampling, likely had unrecorded immune exposures. The PCR had 60 Vbeta and 13 Jbeta primers. Method: immunoSEQ multiplex PCR; TCRdb's copy keeps in-frame clones and lacks some. The data contain more than 100,000 clones, 55% to 65% of them singletons. For this clone: The antigen is not known.

The sample taken for sequencing was PBMCs. The receptor's source is a man aged 40-55 years in good health and CMV-seropositive. This rearrangement joins TRBV9 to TRBJ1-4, with unresolved D. Here the CDR3 reads CASSVGASNTNEKLFF. CDR3 DNA sequence: TGTGCCAGCAGCGTAGGGGCTTCTAACACTAATGAAAAACTGTTTTTT.